This T cell receptor (beta chain) was sequenced during a study of shared clonotypes between healthy human individuals. Study details: Ranging from 18 to 49 in age, donors were two women and three men.

This CDR3 comprises 17 residues. CDR1 and CDR2 (germline): SGHTA, FQGNSA. Trimming stripped 4 bases from V and 5 bases from J, with 21 bases between. Investigators spread the genomic DNA of each subset evenly over several immunoSEQ plates. Using immunoSEQ multiplex PCR, the repertoire was profiled, and TCRdb retains in-frame clones only, with some absent. Of approximately 2,200,000 clones in the sample, 85% to 95% were seen once. CD8 cells regarded as naive lacked CD45RO, were positively chosen for CCR7, and omitted terminally differentiated effector memory CD45RA+ cells. This clonotype was sampled from a man younger than 35 in good health. Some clones in this sample may be carry-over from other donors' samples. The V and J genes are TRBV7-2 and TRBJ2-1; tentative D call: TRBD1 (5 bases). Material: naive CD8+ T cells from PBMCs. This CDR3 reads CASSSVAGPNADNEQFF. The CDR3 nucleotides read TGTGCCAGCAGCTCCGTGGCAGGGCCTAACGCAGACAATGAGCAGTTCTTC.